This TCR beta chain is drawn from a study of control samples from healthy donors and cancer patients. Here immunoSEQ multiplex PCR was the method, and the copy in TCRdb shows in-frame clones only, minus some. The sample comprises 95,000 to 150,000 clones, roughly nine tenths of which are singletons, and 7.8% rests with the top ten. CDR3 length equals 15 residues. CDR1 is MNHEY and CDR2 is SVGAGI in the germline V gene. Trimming pared 0 bases from V and 7 bases from J, leaving 15 bases between. This receptor was taken from a woman aged 18-35 years in good health. The chain combines TRBV6-5 with TRBJ1-2; no firm D call. Sequenced input: blood. The CDR3 coding sequence is TGTGCCAGCAGTTACTCGGCTCAGCTACTTCGTGGCTACACCTTC. Translation: CASSYSAQLLRGYTF.